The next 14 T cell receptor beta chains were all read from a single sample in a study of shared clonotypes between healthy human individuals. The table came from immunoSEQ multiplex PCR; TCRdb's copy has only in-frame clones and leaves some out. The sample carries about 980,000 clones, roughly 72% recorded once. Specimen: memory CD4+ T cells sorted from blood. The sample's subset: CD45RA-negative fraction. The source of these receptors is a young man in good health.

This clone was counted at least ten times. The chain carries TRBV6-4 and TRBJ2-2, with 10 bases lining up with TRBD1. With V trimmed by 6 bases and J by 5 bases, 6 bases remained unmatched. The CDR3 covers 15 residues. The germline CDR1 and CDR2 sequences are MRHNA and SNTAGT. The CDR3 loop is CASRLGQGRTGELFF. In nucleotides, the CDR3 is TGTGCCAGCAGACTGGGACAGGGGCGGACCGGGGAGCTGTTTTTT.

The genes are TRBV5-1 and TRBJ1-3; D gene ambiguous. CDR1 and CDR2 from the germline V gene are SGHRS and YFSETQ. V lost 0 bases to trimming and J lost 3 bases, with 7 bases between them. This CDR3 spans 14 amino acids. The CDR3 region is CASSLEGGGNTIYF. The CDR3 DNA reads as TGCGCCAGCAGCTTGGAAGGTGGTGGAAACACCATATATTTT.

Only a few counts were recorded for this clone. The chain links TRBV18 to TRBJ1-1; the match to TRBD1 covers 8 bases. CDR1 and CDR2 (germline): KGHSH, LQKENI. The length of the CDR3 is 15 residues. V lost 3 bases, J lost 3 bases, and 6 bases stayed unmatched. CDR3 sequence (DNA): TGTGCCAGCTCACCCTCCAGGGGGCAGGACACTGAAGCTTTCTTT. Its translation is CASSPSRGQDTEAFF.

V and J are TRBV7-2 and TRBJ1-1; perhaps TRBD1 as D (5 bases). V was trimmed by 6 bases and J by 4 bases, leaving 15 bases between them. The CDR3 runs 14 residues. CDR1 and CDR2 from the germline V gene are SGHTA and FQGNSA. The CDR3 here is CASRVGQGSTEAFF. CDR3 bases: TGTGCCAGCAGAGTGGGGCAGGGCTCCACTGAAGCTTTCTTT.

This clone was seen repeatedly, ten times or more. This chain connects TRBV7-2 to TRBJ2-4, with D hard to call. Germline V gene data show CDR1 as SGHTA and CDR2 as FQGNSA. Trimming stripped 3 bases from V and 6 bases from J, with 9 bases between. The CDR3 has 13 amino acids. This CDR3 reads CASSFRTGNIQYF. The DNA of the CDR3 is TGTGCCAGCAGCTTCAGGACCGGAAACATTCAGTACTTC.

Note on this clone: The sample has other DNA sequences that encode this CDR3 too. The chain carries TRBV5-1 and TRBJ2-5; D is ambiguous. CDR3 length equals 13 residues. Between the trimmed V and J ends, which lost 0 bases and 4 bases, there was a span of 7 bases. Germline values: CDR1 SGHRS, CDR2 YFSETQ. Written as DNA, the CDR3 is TGCGCCAGCAGCTTGGCAGGTGGAGAGACCCAGTACTTC. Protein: CASSLAGGETQYF. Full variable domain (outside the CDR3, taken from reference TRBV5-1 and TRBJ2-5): KAGVTQTPRYLIKTRGQQVTLSCSPISGHRSVSWYQQTPGQGLQFLFEYFSETQRNKGNFPGRFSGRQFSNSRSEMNVSTLELGDSALYLCASSLAGGETQYFGPGTRLLVL.

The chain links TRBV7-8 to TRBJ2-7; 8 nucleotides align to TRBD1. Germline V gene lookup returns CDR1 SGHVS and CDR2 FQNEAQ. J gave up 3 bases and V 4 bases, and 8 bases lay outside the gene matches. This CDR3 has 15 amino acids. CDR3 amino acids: CASSSIQGDLYEQYF. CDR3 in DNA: TGTGCCAGCAGCTCTATACAGGGGGACCTCTACGAGCAGTACTTC.

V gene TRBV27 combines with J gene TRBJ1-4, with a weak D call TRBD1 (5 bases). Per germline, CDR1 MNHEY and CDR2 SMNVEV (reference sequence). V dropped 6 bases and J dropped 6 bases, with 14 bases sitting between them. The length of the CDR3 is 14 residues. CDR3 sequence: CASSATGPYEKLFF. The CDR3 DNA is TGTGCCAGCAGCGCCACGGGACCCTATGAAAAACTGTTTTTT.

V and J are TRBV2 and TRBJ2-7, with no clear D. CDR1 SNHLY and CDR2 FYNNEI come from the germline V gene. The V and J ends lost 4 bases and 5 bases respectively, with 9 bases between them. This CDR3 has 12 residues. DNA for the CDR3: TGTGCCAGCAGTGTTATTTTCGACGAGCAGTACTTC. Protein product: CASSVIFDEQYF. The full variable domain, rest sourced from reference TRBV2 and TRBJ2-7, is EPEVTQTPSHQVTQMGQEVILRCVPISNHLYFYWYRQILGQKVEFLVSFYNNEISEKSEIFDDQFSVERPDGSNFTLKIRSTKLEDSAMYFCASSVIFDEQYFGPGTRLTVT.

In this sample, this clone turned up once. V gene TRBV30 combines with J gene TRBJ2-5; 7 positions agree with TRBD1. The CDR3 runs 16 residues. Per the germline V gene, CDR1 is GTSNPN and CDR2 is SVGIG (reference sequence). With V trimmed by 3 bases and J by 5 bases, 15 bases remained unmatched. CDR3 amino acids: CAWRYLGQVARETQYF. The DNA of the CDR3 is TGTGCCTGGAGGTACCTCGGACAGGTCGCGAGGGAGACCCAGTACTTC.

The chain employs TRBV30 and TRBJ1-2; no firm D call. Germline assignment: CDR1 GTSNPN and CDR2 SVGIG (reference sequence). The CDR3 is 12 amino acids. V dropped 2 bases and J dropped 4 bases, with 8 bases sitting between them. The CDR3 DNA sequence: TGTGCCTGGAGTAATAACAGCTATGGCTACACCTTC. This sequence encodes CAWSNNSYGYTF.

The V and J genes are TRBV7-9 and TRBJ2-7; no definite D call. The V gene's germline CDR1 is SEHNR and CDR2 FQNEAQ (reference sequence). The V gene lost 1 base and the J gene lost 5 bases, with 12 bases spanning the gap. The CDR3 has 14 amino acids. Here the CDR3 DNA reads TGTGCCAGCAGCTTAGACAGTTCTGCCCACGAGCAGTACTTC. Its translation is CASSLDSSAHEQYF.

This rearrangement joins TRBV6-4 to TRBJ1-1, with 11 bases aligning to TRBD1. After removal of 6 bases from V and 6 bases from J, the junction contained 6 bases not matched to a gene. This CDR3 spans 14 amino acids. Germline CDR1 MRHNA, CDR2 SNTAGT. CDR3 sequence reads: CASSPGGQGAEAFF. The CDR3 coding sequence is TGTGCCAGCAGCCCGGGGGGACAGGGGGCTGAAGCTTTCTTT.

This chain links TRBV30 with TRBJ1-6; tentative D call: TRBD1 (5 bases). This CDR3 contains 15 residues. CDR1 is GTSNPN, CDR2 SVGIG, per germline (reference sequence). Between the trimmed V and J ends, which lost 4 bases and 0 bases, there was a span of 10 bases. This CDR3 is CAWKGDRSYNSPLHF. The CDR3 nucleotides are TGTGCCTGGAAAGGGGACCGCTCCTATAATTCACCCCTCCACTTT.